What follows are 24 T cell receptor beta chains derived from one specimen sequenced in a study of T cell repertoires in cytomegalovirus infection. MiXCR was run by TCRdb on the reads, yielding one entry per CDR3 protein. The sample gives more than 650,000 distinct CDR3 sequences, under 40% of which show up once; roughly 2.8% is in the top ten. Material: PBMCs. These TCRs come from a human donor in good health (CMV status not recorded). Some clones in this sample may be carry-over from other donors' samples.

This clonotype was counted only a few times. J is TRBJ2-1 and V is TRBV5-4; 9 positions match TRBD2. Germline CDR1 reads SGHNT; CDR2 reads YYREEE (reference sequence). The CDR3 runs to 19 residues. The V segment lost 2 bases and the J segment 1 base; nucleotides outside the gene matches: 13. This CDR3 is CASSLGVGSGSFSYNEQFF. The CDR3 DNA sequence: TGTGCCAGCAGCTTAGGGGTTGGTAGCGGGAGTTTTTCCTACAATGAGCAGTTCTTC.

A remark on this clonotype: It may be a read error: a sequence one base away is much more abundant. V is TRBV7-2 and J is TRBJ1-5; 8 nucleotides agree with TRBD1. CDR3 length equals 13 residues. Per germline, CDR1 SGHTA and CDR2 FQGNSA. In DNA form, the CDR3 reads TGTGCCAGCAGGCAGGGGGCGAGTCAGCCCCCGCATTTT. Its protein product is CASRQGASQPPHF.

This clonotype was counted a few times. The rearrangement links TRBV6-2 or TRBV6-3 to TRBJ2-4, with 11 bases fitting TRBD2. V was pared by 6 bases and J by 2 bases, with 9 bases of the junction left unmatched. The CDR3 spans 17 residues. Germline-derived CDR1 and CDR2 are MNHEY and SVGEGT. For the CDR3, the DNA is TGTGCCAGCAGCGTTAGCGGGGGGGCCTTTACCAAAAACATTCAGTACTTC. Encoded protein: CASSVSGGAFTKNIQYF.

The chain has TRBV20-1 and TRBJ2-1; D is perhaps TRBD1 (6 bases). Germline CDR1 DFQATT, CDR2 SNEGSKA (reference sequence). The CDR3 sequence is 15 residues long. V was trimmed by 7 bases and J by 0 bases, leaving 16 bases between them. Here the CDR3 DNA reads TGCAGTGTCAGGGGTAGCTTGGTCTCCTACAATGAGCAGTTCTTC. This sequence encodes CSVRGSLVSYNEQFF.

V and J are TRBV5-1 and TRBJ2-2, with 12 positions matching TRBD2. With 6 bases clipped from V and 5 bases from J, the junction kept 8 bases outside the gene matches. This CDR3 region has 16 residues. Germline CDR1 is SGHRS and CDR2 is YFSETQ. The CDR3 region is CASIGGLAGMTGELFF. The CDR3 DNA reads as TGCGCCAGCATCGGCGGACTAGCGGGAATGACCGGGGAGCTGTTTTTT.

This chain connects TRBV28 to TRBJ2-1; 8 bases line up with TRBD1. Germline-derived CDR1 and CDR2 are MDHEN and SYDVKM. V lost 3 bases, J lost 9 bases, and 10 bases stayed unmatched. The CDR3 extends over 15 amino acids. The CDR3: CASSLSGQGFGEQFF. CDR3 coding DNA: TGTGCCAGCAGTTTGAGTGGACAGGGCTTCGGTGAGCAGTTCTTC. Supplemented by reference TRBV28 and TRBJ2-1, the full variable domain reads DVKVTQSSRYLVKRTGEKVFLECVQDMDHENMFWYRQDPGLGLRLIYFSYDVKMKEKGDIPEGYSVSREKKERFSLILESASTNQTSMYLCASSLSGQGFGEQFFGPGTRLTVL.

This clonotype appeared a single time. Germline is not matched at one junction end, which may reflect a read error. The rearrangement uses TRBV15 and TRBJ2-1; D gene uncertain. The CDR3 spans 14 residues. CDR1 is LNHNV, CDR2 YYDKDF, per germline (reference sequence). The CDR3, as DNA: TGTGCCACCAGCAGAGAAAGTCCCGGGTTTGGGCAGTTATTC. Translating it yields CATSRESPGFGQLF.

In its sample, this clonotype was seen many times. This rearrangement joins TRBV19 to TRBJ1-2; D remains unclear. Germline V gives CDR1 LNHDA, CDR2 SQIVND (reference sequence). Trimming took 5 bases from V and 3 from J, leaving 4 bases between them. The CDR3 covers 11 residues. The CDR3 here is CASSGDYGYTF. The CDR3 region has the DNA TGTGCCAGTAGTGGCGACTATGGCTACACCTTC.

V and J are TRBV5-6 and TRBJ1-6, with 7 positions matching TRBD1. V lost 6 bases to trimming and J lost 0 bases; unmatched junction nucleotides: 15. The germline V gene has CDR1 SGHDT and CDR2 YYEEEE. CDR3 length: 19 amino acids. The CDR3, as DNA: TGTGCCAGCATCGATCCGGGACAGAGCTTAAGCTCCTATAATTCACCCCTCCACTTT. Translation: CASIDPGQSLSSYNSPLHF.

V and J are TRBV2 and TRBJ1-2; the match to TRBD1 covers 9 bases. There are 14 residues in the CDR3. Germline V gives CDR1 SNHLY, CDR2 FYNNEI. Trimming at V came to 7 bases and at J to 4 bases, leaving 7 bases not matched to a gene. In DNA form, the CDR3 reads TGTGCCAGCACGGGTTACAGGGGGCCCTATGGCTACACCTTC. Translation gives CASTGYRGPYGYTF.

The sample holds many counts of this clonotype. The chain carries TRBV7-9 and TRBJ2-7; TRBD2 agrees at 8 bases. The V and J ends lost 3 bases and 6 bases, in that order; junction bases with no gene match: 13. Germline CDR1 SEHNR, CDR2 FQNEAQ (reference sequence). CDR3 length equals 16 residues. The CDR3 reads CASSLANPGGSIEQYF. CDR3 nucleotide sequence: TGTGCCAGCAGCTTGGCAAACCCGGGGGGGAGTATCGAGCAGTACTTC.

The chain links TRBV2 to TRBJ2-1, with 11 nucleotides matching TRBD1. Germline V lookup: CDR1 SNHLY, CDR2 FYNNEI. The CDR3 has 14 residues. J gave up 4 bases and V 9 bases, and 5 bases lay outside the gene matches. CDR3: CASTGQGEYNEQFF. The CDR3 nucleotides are TGTGCCAGTACGGGACAGGGGGAGTACAATGAGCAGTTCTTC.

The chain employs TRBV6-2 or TRBV6-3 and TRBJ2-3; 11 positions match TRBD2. Looked up from germline, CDR1 is MNHEY and CDR2 is SVGEGT. CDR3 length: 16 residues. J lost 3 bases, V lost 5 bases, and 7 bases had no gene match. This CDR3 is CASSATSGRSTDTQYF. The CDR3 coding sequence is TGTGCCAGCAGTGCAACTAGCGGGAGATCAACAGATACGCAGTATTTT.

In this sample, this clonotype turned up a few times. The V call is TRBV28, the J call TRBJ2-1; 7 bases line up with TRBD2. After removal of 0 bases from V and 5 bases from J, the junction contained 4 bases not matched to a gene. This CDR3 is 15 amino acids long. Germline CDR1 MDHEN, CDR2 SYDVKM. The CDR3 bases are TGTGCCAGCAGTTTATGGACTAGCCCCGACAATGAGCAGTTCTTC. It encodes CASSLWTSPDNEQFF. Together with reference TRBV28 and TRBJ2-1, the CDR3 gives the full variable domain: DVKVTQSSRYLVKRTGEKVFLECVQDMDHENMFWYRQDPGLGLRLIYFSYDVKMKEKGDIPEGYSVSREKKERFSLILESASTNQTSMYLCASSLWTSPDNEQFFGPGTRLTVL.

This clonotype was seen more than once but under ten times. This sequence joins TRBV6-6 and TRBJ2-7; 7 nucleotides align to TRBD1. Germline CDR1 is MNHNY and CDR2 is SVGAGI (reference sequence). CDR3 length: 13 amino acids. Losses at the gene ends were 7 bases for V and 4 bases for J; bases not matched to a gene: 7. The CDR3 DNA reads TGTGCCAGCACCGAGGGGACAGAATACGAGCAGTACTTC. It translates to CASTEGTEYEQYF.

The chain carries TRBV10-2 and TRBJ2-5; TRBD1 matches at 8 bases. Germline V gene data show CDR1 as WSHSY and CDR2 as SAAADI. The CDR3 consists of 12 residues. The junction had 1 base not matched to a gene; V was cut back by 6 bases and J by 4 bases. The CDR3 loop is CASRGTGETQYF. The CDR3 nucleotides read TGCGCCAGCAGGGGGACAGGAGAGACCCAGTACTTC.

The table lists this clonotype with many counts. The V and J genes are TRBV19 and TRBJ1-4; TRBD1 aligns across 10 bases. The J segment lost 7 bases and the V segment lost 7 bases, leaving 18 bases of the junction unmatched. Germline V gene data show CDR1 as LNHDA and CDR2 as SQIVND (reference sequence). The CDR3 contains 18 residues. The CDR3: CASNALGSGTGEGEKLFF. CDR3 nucleotide sequence: TGTGCCAGTAACGCCTTGGGATCTGGGACAGGGGAAGGTGAAAAACTGTTTTTT.

In its sample, this clonotype was seen a few times. This chain links TRBV28 with TRBJ2-1; D might be TRBD1 (6 bases). Per the germline V gene, CDR1 is MDHEN and CDR2 is SYDVKM. Deletions cut 5 bases from V and 8 bases from J, with 16 bases between. This CDR3 is built from 14 residues. The CDR3 DNA follows: TGTGCCAGCAGTATAACAGGGAACAGCGATGAGCAGTTCTTC. Translating gives CASSITGNSDEQFF. The full variable domain, in which reference TRBV28 and TRBJ2-1 provide the parts outside the CDR3, is DVKVTQSSRYLVKRTGEKVFLECVQDMDHENMFWYRQDPGLGLRLIYFSYDVKMKEKGDIPEGYSVSREKKERFSLILESASTNQTSMYLCASSITGNSDEQFFGPGTRLTVL.

Only a few counts were recorded for this clonotype. The CDR3 sequence is CASRTSGNDIQYF. CDR3 nucleotides: TGTGCCAGCAGAACTAGCGGGAATGACATTCAGTACTTC. The V gene is TRBV11-1, the J gene TRBJ2-4; 10 nucleotides align to TRBD2. The CDR3 has 13 amino acids. Germline values: CDR1 SGHAT, CDR2 FQDESV (reference sequence). Trimming at V came to 6 bases and at J to 8 bases, leaving 4 bases not matched to a gene.

This clonotype has only a few counts. The rearrangement uses TRBV6-1 and TRBJ1-5; D perhaps matches TRBD1 (6 bases). V lost 4 bases to trimming and J lost 5 bases, with 18 bases between them. Germline V gives CDR1 MNHNS, CDR2 SASEGT. This CDR3 has 16 amino acids. The CDR3 DNA sequence: TGTGCCAGCAGTGCAAACAGGGAATCCCTCCATCAGCCCCAGCATTTT. Translated: CASSANRESLHQPQHF.

This rearrangement joins TRBV6-5 to TRBJ1-6; possible D gene TRBD1, 6 bases. CDR3 length: 14 amino acids. Per the germline V gene, CDR1 is MNHEY and CDR2 is SVGAGI. Between the trimmed V and J ends, which lost 6 bases and 10 bases, there was a span of 16 bases. The CDR3 loop is CASSSQGVNSPLHF. CDR3 DNA: TGTGCCAGCAGCTCACAGGGAGTAAACTCACCCCTCCACTTT.

This clonotype was detected many times. The chain links TRBV7-8 to TRBJ1-1; 8 bases agree with TRBD1. J gave up 1 base and V 4 bases, and 2 bases lay outside the gene matches. This CDR3 region has 14 residues. The germline CDR1 and CDR2 sequences are SGHVS and FQNEAQ. The CDR3 nucleotides are TGTGCCAGCAGCTCAGACAGGGGGAACACTGAAGCTTTCTTT. Translation: CASSSDRGNTEAFF.

This clonotype occurred a few times. The rearrangement uses TRBV7-9 and TRBJ1-1; D is unclear. Germline assignment: CDR1 SEHNR and CDR2 FQNEAQ (reference sequence). V lost 5 bases, J lost 7 bases, and 11 bases lay in between. The CDR3 totals 12 residues. The CDR3 nucleotides read TGTGCCAGCAGCCCAAGCCGGAATGAAGCTTTCTTT. Translating it yields CASSPSRNEAFF.

This clonotype showed up many times. This chain connects TRBV7-6 to TRBJ2-7, with D perhaps TRBD1 or TRBD2 (7 bases each). CDR1 and CDR2 (germline): SGHVS, FNYEAQ. There are 15 residues in the CDR3. Trimming shortened V by 5 bases and J by 6 bases, and 20 bases separated the two germline ends. CDR3 coding DNA: TGTGCCAGCAGCCTCAGGGGGAGGGGTGGTGGCGAGCAGTACTTC. It encodes CASSLRGRGGGEQYF. Variable domain in full (rest from reference TRBV7-6 and TRBJ2-7): GAGVSQSPRYKVTKRGQDVALRCDPISGHVSLYWYRQALGQGPEFLTYFNYEAQQDKSGLPNDRFSAERPEGSISTLTIQRTEQRDSAMYRCASSLRGRGGGEQYFGPGTRLTVT.